This TCR beta chain was documented in a study of regulatory T cells in long-lasting Graves disease. This clonotype was seen a few times. Noted time point: newly diagnosed GD, antithyroid drugs for less than 3 months. There was RNA extracted from PBMCs, and the TCR library was made from it. The V and J ends lost 1 base and 3 bases respectively, with 13 bases between them. The CDR3 consists of 15 residues. Germline CDR1 is MGHDK and CDR2 is SYGVNS. Construction of TCR beta libraries relied on iRepertoire HTBI primers and on Arm-PCR targeting CDR3 regions. From the multiplex PCR reads, TCRdb called clonotypes with MiXCR, one entry per CDR3 protein. The sample lists hundreds of thousands of distinct CDR3 sequences; more than 15% were seen once. These data also featured in a second study, about T cells in Graves' hyperthyroidism and ophthalmopathy.

The receptor was isolated from a woman aged 35-60 years with Graves disease. The chain links TRBV25-1 to TRBJ2-7, with D possibly matching TRBD1 (6 bases). This material consisted of peripheral blood mononuclear cells (PBMCs), taken at new diagnosis, from a patient treated with antithyroid drugs. Here the CDR3 DNA reads TGTGCCAGCAGTGAATCTGCCAGGGGCATCTACGAGCAGTACTTC. Its protein product is CASSESARGIYEQYF.